The 21 T cell receptor beta chains in this list originate from one sample, sequenced in a study of OX40 agonist ivuxolimab in advanced cancers. This table comes from immunoSEQ multiplex PCR, and its TCRdb copy is limited to in-frame clones, with some not included. The sample shows tens of thousands of clones, roughly 86% of them seen only once. The input for sequencing was CD4+ or CD8+ T cells sorted from blood, taken in a trial of the OX40 agonist ivuxolimab. Receptor source: an adult with an advanced solid tumor such as melanoma, head and neck, liver or kidney cancer.

The genes are TRBV27 and TRBJ2-1, with 7 positions matching TRBD2. The J segment lost 1 base and the V segment lost 6 bases, leaving 6 bases of the junction unmatched. The V gene's germline CDR1 is MNHEY and CDR2 SMNVEV (reference sequence). The CDR3 runs 15 residues. This CDR3 is CASSRSGPSYNEQFF. The CDR3 nucleotides read TGTGCCAGCAGCCGTAGCGGGCCATCCTACAATGAGCAGTTCTTC.

This rearrangement joins TRBV5-5 to TRBJ1-4, with a weak D call TRBD1 (5 bases). There are 14 residues in the CDR3. The germline gives CDR1 SGHKS, CDR2 YYEKEE (reference sequence). Deletions cut 1 base from V and 1 base from J, with 5 bases between. This chain's CDR3 is CASSLTGTNEKLFF. The CDR3 region has the DNA TGTGCCAGCAGCTTGACAGGAACTAATGAAAAACTGTTTTTT.

The CDR3: CAWSPPRAFYEQYF. The CDR3 bases are TGTGCCTGGAGTCCTCCCAGGGCATTCTACGAGCAGTACTTC. This sequence joins TRBV30 and TRBJ2-7, with TRBD1 as a possible D gene (5 bases). CDR1 GTSNPN and CDR2 SVGIG come from the germline V gene (reference sequence). Between the trimmed V and J ends, which lost 2 bases and 3 bases, there was a span of 14 bases. The CDR3 consists of 14 residues. The full variable domain, its missing parts supplied by reference TRBV30 and TRBJ2-7, is SQTIHQWPATLVQPVGSPLSLECTVEGTSNPNLYWYRQAAGRGLQLLFYSVGIGQISSEVPQNLSASRPQDRQFILSSKKLLLSDSGFYLCAWSPPRAFYEQYFGPGTRLTVT.

The chain links TRBV6-5 to TRBJ2-7; weak D call: TRBD2 (5 bases). Trimming removed 2 bases from V and 4 bases from J, with 15 bases in between. CDR3 length equals 15 residues. Germline-derived CDR1 and CDR2 are MNHEY and SVGAGI. Here the CDR3 DNA reads TGTGCCAGCAGTTACGCCGGGCCACTAGGGTACGAGCAGTACTTC. It translates to CASSYAGPLGYEQYF.

V is TRBV6-1 and J is TRBJ1-2; no firm D call. The V end lost 0 bases, the J end lost 7 bases, and 18 bases lay between the germline ends. The CDR3 contains 16 residues. Germline CDR1 and CDR2: MNHNS and SASEGT. As DNA, the CDR3 is TGTGCCAGCAGTGAAGCAATTAATTCAGCTGGAGGTGGCTACACCTTC. The encoded protein is CASSEAINSAGGGYTF.

This chain joins TRBV11-2 and TRBJ2-2; D may be TRBD1 (6 bases). V lost 2 bases and J 3 bases, leaving 10 bases between the germline ends. This CDR3 has 15 residues. Germline CDR1 and CDR2: SGHAT and FQNNGV. CDR3 sequence: CASSLIGQHTGELFF. In DNA, the CDR3 is TGTGCCAGCAGCTTAATCGGACAGCACACCGGGGAGCTGTTTTTT.

J is TRBJ2-5 and V is TRBV11-2; no clear D gene. With 3 bases removed from V and 4 bases from J, the gap between germline ends came to 12 bases. Germline CDR1 reads SGHAT; CDR2 reads FQNNGV. The CDR3 length is 14 residues. CDR3 residues: CASSFGVAPETQYF. CDR3 bases: TGTGCCAGCAGCTTTGGGGTGGCCCCAGAGACCCAGTACTTC.

V and J are TRBV2 and TRBJ1-4; maybe TRBD1 (6 bases). The ends were cut back, 4 bases at V and 4 bases at J, with 10 bases in the middle. This CDR3 comprises 14 residues. In germline, CDR1 is SNHLY, CDR2 FYNNEI. CDR3 bases: TGTGCCAGCAGTGGGACAGCCCTTAATGAAAAACTGTTTTTT. Translating gives CASSGTALNEKLFF.

V gene TRBV7-6 combines with J gene TRBJ2-3; possible D gene TRBD1, 5 bases. This CDR3 is 14 amino acids long. With 0 bases removed from V and 3 bases from J, the gap between germline ends came to 7 bases. The germline V gene has CDR1 SGHVS and CDR2 FNYEAQ. The CDR3 DNA follows: TGTGCCAGCAGCTTAGCGACAGTAACAGATACGCAGTATTTT. Translated: CASSLATVTDTQYF.

This clone was seen only a few times. The genes are TRBV5-1 and TRBJ2-5; D is unresolved. The CDR3 contains 12 residues. Germline V gene data show CDR1 as SGHRS and CDR2 as YFSETQ. V lost 0 bases and J 5 bases, leaving 5 bases between the germline ends. DNA for the CDR3: TGCGCCAGCAGCTTGGACTTTGAGACCCAGTACTTC. Amino acid sequence: CASSLDFETQYF.

The chain employs TRBV19 and TRBJ2-1, with 12 positions matching TRBD2. Losses at the gene ends were 5 bases for V and 12 bases for J; bases not matched to a gene: 5. Germline V lookup: CDR1 LNHDA, CDR2 SQIVND (reference sequence). This CDR3 contains 13 residues. In DNA, the CDR3 is TGTGCCAGTAGTCCCACGACTAGCGGGAGGCAGTTCTTC. Encoded protein: CASSPTTSGRQFF.

The chain uses TRBV10-3 and TRBJ1-2; D is ambiguous. Germline values: CDR1 ENHRY, CDR2 SYGVKD. The CDR3 runs 15 residues. Trimming stripped 0 bases from V and 8 bases from J, with 16 bases between. CDR3 bases: TGTGCCATCAGTGAGTCGATTTCGGGCCCTGGCGGCTACACCTTC. This translates into CAISESISGPGGYTF.

The sample holds a few counts of this clone. The J gene is TRBJ2-1, the V gene TRBV14; no reliable D call. Looked up from germline, CDR1 is SGHDN and CDR2 is FVKESK. V was trimmed by 0 bases and J by 2 bases, leaving 11 bases between them. CDR3 length: 16 amino acids. CDR3 residues: CASSQEVSWPYNEQFF. In nucleotides, the CDR3 is TGTGCCAGCAGCCAAGAAGTTTCCTGGCCCTACAATGAGCAGTTCTTC. The whole variable domain, filled in from reference TRBV14 and TRBJ2-1, reads EAGVTQFPSHSVIEKGQTVTLRCDPISGHDNLYWYRRVMGKEIKFLLHFVKESKQDESGMPNNRFLAERTGGTYSTLKVQPAELEDSGVYFCASSQEVSWPYNEQFFGPGTRLTVL.

This clone is a singleton in its sample. V and J are TRBV4-1 and TRBJ1-4; D perhaps matches TRBD1 (5 bases). In germline, CDR1 is MGHRA, CDR2 YSYEKL. This CDR3 region has 16 residues. The V and J ends lost 4 bases and 2 bases respectively, with 14 bases between them. CDR3 sequence: CASSPNVRGTNEKLFF. The CDR3 region has the DNA TGCGCCAGCAGCCCTAACGTAAGGGGTACTAATGAAAAACTGTTTTTT.

CDR3 protein: CATTPERESYNEQFF. The CDR3 coding sequence is TGTGCCACCACCCCGGAGCGGGAATCCTACAATGAGCAGTTCTTC. The chain couples TRBV15 to TRBJ2-1; 7 nucleotides agree with TRBD2. The CDR3 covers 15 residues. Germline lookup yields CDR1 LNHNV and CDR2 YYDKDF (reference sequence). J gave up 1 base and V 7 bases, and 7 bases lay outside the gene matches.

V usage is TRBV7-9 and J usage is TRBJ1-1; the D gene is possibly TRBD1 (6 bases). CDR3 size: 13 residues. Trimming cost V 5 bases and J 4 bases, with 11 bases left between them. Per germline, CDR1 SEHNR and CDR2 FQNEAQ (reference sequence). The CDR3 region is CASSLTGFTEAFF. The DNA for the CDR3 is TGTGCCAGCAGCCTAACAGGGTTCACTGAAGCTTTCTTT.

This chain joins TRBV14 and TRBJ2-1; D unclear. Trimming removed 4 bases at V and 12 bases at J, with 16 bases between. Germline loops: CDR1 SGHDN, CDR2 FVKESK. This CDR3 has 13 residues. The CDR3 loop is CASSRNVGGPQFF. CDR3 nucleotide sequence: TGTGCCAGCAGCCGAAACGTGGGTGGCCCGCAGTTCTTC.

This clone was observed a handful of times. The rearrangement uses TRBV27 and TRBJ2-2, with D possibly TRBD2 on 6 matching bases. Germline V lookup: CDR1 MNHEY, CDR2 SMNVEV (reference sequence). There are 14 residues in the CDR3. Trimming took 3 bases from V and 5 from J, leaving 10 bases between them. The DNA of the CDR3 is TGTGCCAGCAGTTTTGGAGGGTTGACCGGGGAGCTGTTTTTT. Translated: CASSFGGLTGELFF.

The chain combines TRBV7-9 with TRBJ2-7, with 14 bases that match TRBD2. Trimming took 5 bases from V and 5 from J; bases not matched to a gene: 8. The germline V gene encodes CDR1 SEHNR and CDR2 FQNEAQ (reference sequence). The CDR3 sequence is 16 residues long. The DNA of the CDR3 is TGTGCCAGCAGCCAGACTAGCGGGAGGGCCTTTGACGAGCAGTACTTC. Its protein product is CASSQTSGRAFDEQYF.

This clone appeared once. The V and J genes are TRBV30 and TRBJ2-5, with D unclear. The V end was cut by 1 base, the J end by 5 bases, with 11 bases between. This CDR3 is 13 amino acids long. Germline-derived CDR1 and CDR2 are GTSNPN and SVGIG (reference sequence). The CDR3 spells CAWSASGYETQYF. The CDR3 DNA follows: TGTGCCTGGAGTGCCAGTGGATATGAGACCCAGTACTTC.

The V call is TRBV18, the J call TRBJ2-7; the match to TRBD2 covers 8 bases. The CDR3 contains 15 residues. The V segment lost 5 bases and the J segment 3 bases; nucleotides outside the gene matches: 9. Germline V gene data show CDR1 as KGHSH and CDR2 as LQKENI. CDR3 nucleotides: TGTGCCAGCTCAACCGGGACTAGAGATTTCTACGAGCAGTACTTC. Amino acid sequence: CASSTGTRDFYEQYF.